This TCR beta chain is from a study of shared clonotypes between healthy human individuals. About the study: Each donor's CD8 memory used one plate, CD8 naive two, each CD4 subset three. Findings and limits, study-wide: Shared clonotypes across all four donors exceeded non-shared ones in generation probability.

An approximately 210 ng quantity of DNA, tens of thousands of T cell genomes, went into the sorted-subset replicate PCRs. Generated by immunoSEQ multiplex PCR, the TCRdb table keeps only in-frame clones and is missing some. In the table there are fewer than 1.8 million clones, 98% to 99% of which are singletons. A note on this clone: What it recognizes is unknown.

V was pared by 6 bases and J by 4 bases, with 16 bases between. Germline V gene lookup returns CDR1 SQVTM and CDR2 ANQGSEA. This CDR3 has 13 residues. All participating donors were Caucasian adults from Nashville, Tennessee. The sequenced material came from naive CD4+ T cells sorted from blood. Subset noted: CD45RA+ positively selected. This chain joins TRBV29-1 and TRBJ2-7; D might be TRBD2 (5 bases). The TCR originated in a young man in good health. CDR3 in DNA: TGCAGCGTCCGGTGGCCTCCGGGGTACGAGCAGTACTTC. It codes for CSVRWPPGYEQYF.